The 5 T cell receptor beta chains below come from one sample, sequenced in a study of CD8+ T cells in alopecia areata. Treatment meaning: oral pan-JAK inhibitor, 5-10 mg twice daily. After isolation, RNA underwent reverse transcription to generate cDNA as the sequencing template. The method was immunoSEQ multiplex PCR; TCRdb's version includes in-frame clones alone and lacks a portion of them. The sample yields roughly 280,000 clones, 60% seen once. The sequencing here drew on CD4+ T cells sorted from blood, taken at week 52, from a patient treated with tofacitinib. The receptor set was obtained from a human donor with alopecia areata.

This clone came up a few times. The V gene is TRBV5-4, the J gene TRBJ2-1; no definite D call. The germline V gene has CDR1 SGHNT and CDR2 YYREEE (reference sequence). V was shortened by 0 bases and J by 6 bases, with 4 bases between the two germline ends. This CDR3 region has 12 residues. The CDR3, as DNA: TGTGCCAGCAGCTTGGGGGGCAATGAGCAGTTCTTC. Encoded protein: CASSLGGNEQFF.

The V and J genes are TRBV29-1 and TRBJ1-1, with 10 bases identical to TRBD1. V was clipped by 5 bases and J by 5 bases; unmatched bases: 8. The CDR3 consists of 14 residues. Per the germline V gene, CDR1 is SQVTM and CDR2 is ANQGSEA. Here the CDR3 reads CSVNRAGQGTEAFF. In DNA, the CDR3 is TGCAGCGTTAACCGAGCGGGACAGGGGACTGAAGCTTTCTTT.

This chain connects TRBV30 to TRBJ2-6; no clear D. The length of the CDR3 is 15 residues. Germline values: CDR1 GTSNPN, CDR2 SVGIG (reference sequence). Deletions cut 4 bases from V and 0 bases from J, with 10 bases between. CDR3 sequence: CAWNTRISGANVLTF. The CDR3 region has the DNA TGTGCCTGGAATACAAGGATCTCTGGGGCCAACGTCCTGACTTTC.

The chain is built from TRBV5-1 and TRBJ1-2; D may be TRBD1 (6 bases). The CDR3 contains 13 residues. Per germline, CDR1 SGHRS and CDR2 YFSETQ. The V end lost 4 bases, the J end lost 5 bases, and 12 bases lay between the germline ends. DNA of the CDR3: TGCGCCAGCAGCCACAGGGACCCTTATGGCTACACCTTC. Its translation: CASSHRDPYGYTF.

The chain combines TRBV5-1 with TRBJ1-4; unclear D gene. Trimming stripped 6 bases from V and 8 bases from J, with 17 bases between. The CDR3 spans 14 residues. Germline CDR1 and CDR2: SGHRS and YFSETQ. CDR3 bases: TGCGCCAGCACGAACGAGGGAACCCGGGAAAAACTGTTTTTT. Its protein product is CASTNEGTREKLFF.